This T cell receptor (beta chain) was recorded in a study of shared clonotypes between healthy human individuals. Points from the study as a whole: Estimated richness values were generally larger in naive subsets than in memory subsets.

Of note for this clone: Antigen: not known.

CD45RO negativity and positive selection for CCR7 defined naive CD8 cells, a population that excluded terminally differentiated effector memory CD45RA+ cells. The sorted-subset replicate PCRs were given around 0.2 ug DNA, which is 31,000 or so T cell genomes. This table comes from immunoSEQ multiplex PCR, and its TCRdb copy is limited to in-frame clones, with some not included. Of roughly 600,000 clones listed, nearly 98% are singletons. V lost 1 base to trimming and J lost 0 bases, with 7 bases between them. CDR1 SEHNR and CDR2 FQNEAQ come from the germline V gene (reference sequence). The CDR3 loop spans 15 amino acids.

The sequencing input was naive CD8+ T cells sorted from blood. The chain has TRBV7-9 and TRBJ1-3; D is unresolved. The TCR was taken from a man aged 25 to 40 in good health. In DNA, the CDR3 is TGTGCCAGCAGCTTAGTGGTAGACTCTGGAAACACCATATATTTT. It translates to CASSLVVDSGNTIYF.